Described below is a single TCR beta chain sequence and its context. Its antigen is currently unknown. From germline, CDR1 is SGHVS and CDR2 FNYEAQ. V shed 5 bases and J shed 0 bases, with 7 bases lying between them. This CDR3 comprises 13 residues. Genomic DNA served as template for TCR beta VDJ and CDR3 profiling. TCRdb itself ran the reads through MiXCR, one entry per CDR3 protein. The repertoire holds 100,000 to 150,000 distinct CDR3 sequences, with around 50% as singletons. This record belongs to a study of CD8+CD57+ T cells in acquired aplastic anemia. Study-wide context: Sorted CD4+ and CD8+ cells yielded DNA averaging approximately 3 ug. Study conclusions and caveats: The study found no significant CD8+ Simpson's diversity difference between patients and controls. Researchers report that around 31 CD8+ CDR3 sequences appeared in both patients and controls.

V and J are TRBV7-6 and TRBJ1-1; weak D call: TRBD1 (5 bases). Input material: sorted CD4+, CD8+, or CD8+CD57+ T cells (not recorded which) from PBMCs. This TCR came from a human donor in good health, serving as a control. CDR3 sequence (DNA): TGTGCCAGCAGCAGGGGCATGAACACTGAAGCTTTCTTT. Protein product: CASSRGMNTEAFF.